The clone carrying this TCR beta chain showed up just a few times. The V end lost 1 base, the J end lost 1 base, and 7 bases lay between the germline ends. CDR1 and CDR2 (germline): SEHNR, FQNEAQ (reference sequence). The CDR3 runs to 15 residues. The sample originates from a study of blood T cell repertoires in COVID-19. The wider study: There were acute and convalescent COVID-19 samples, and they came from the United States, Italy and Spain. PBMCs, B-cell-depleted T cells, or T cells provided the cDNA or gDNA that made up the material.

In the authors' workflow: Amplification of reference gene primers provided the estimated nucleated cell counts. Libraries were prepared by immunoSEQ multiplex PCR; TCRdb keeps only in-frame clonotypes and omits some of them. The D gene and trimming were derived from the DNA, and the V and J assignments and clone size from that table. The table shows 95,000 to 150,000 clones, with less than 85% occurring only once. The rearrangement links TRBV7-9 to TRBJ2-2; D ambiguous. The sequence derives from a human donor with acute or convalescent COVID-19. The donor label of this sample is uncertain. The source material was peripheral blood. The CDR3 nucleotides are TGTGCCAGCAGCTTAGGGTCGGGGAACACCGGGGAGCTGTTTTTT. Amino acid sequence: CASSLGSGNTGELFF.